This T cell receptor beta chain appears in the sequencing data of a study of shared clonotypes between healthy human individuals. About the study: Each donor had three CD4 naive, three CD4 memory, two CD8 naive and one CD8 memory plate.

The sample holds one count of this clone. Antigen: not known. Study observations and caveats: Of the naive CD4 clonotypes, around 4.7% were shared across several donors. Naive subsets typically showed greater estimated richness than memory subsets.

V shed 3 bases and J shed 0 bases, with 13 bases lying between them. Per the germline V gene, CDR1 is SGHNT and CDR2 is YYREEE (reference sequence). The CDR3 is 15 amino acids. CD45RO-negative CD8 cells positively selected for CCR7 made up the naive population, which excluded terminally differentiated effector memory CD45RA+ cells. Clones were read by immunoSEQ multiplex PCR, and TCRdb kept only the in-frame ones, dropping some. The sample carries about 820,000 clones, about 92% recorded once. Sequencing was performed on naive CD8+ T cells sorted from blood. This sequence was found in a man aged 25-40 years in good health. The chain couples TRBV5-4 to TRBJ2-7; D gene ambiguous. The CDR3 loop is CASSSSGYSSYEQYF. CDR3 in DNA: TGTGCCAGCAGCTCCTCCGGTTACTCCTCCTACGAGCAGTACTTC.